The 24 T cell receptor beta chains in this list originate from one sample, sequenced in a study of OX40 agonist ivuxolimab in advanced cancers. Preparation of the library involved the immunoSEQ multiplex PCR assay. The table comes from immuneACCESS by way of TCRdb, which keeps in-frame sequences with V and J called. Part of the clones is missing from these tables; in studies checked, under half for an unresolved V gene and the rest for unknown reasons. Here the sample has 100,000 or so clones; approximately 90% occur a single time. Approximately 0.31% of the sample is held by the ten biggest clonotypes. The sample consisted of CD4+ or CD8+ T cells sorted from blood, taken in a trial of the OX40 agonist ivuxolimab. The receptor source for this set is an adult with an advanced solid tumor such as melanoma, head and neck, liver or kidney cancer.

V and J are TRBV4-1 and TRBJ2-2; a weak D match, TRBD2 (5 bases). The CDR3 is 14 amino acids. Trimming stripped 8 bases from V and 2 bases from J, with 12 bases between. Germline CDR1 is MGHRA and CDR2 is YSYEKL. CDR3 in DNA: TGCGCCAGCGGTCAAGCGGCAAACACCGGGGAGCTGTTTTTT. Its protein product is CASGQAANTGELFF.

The chain carries TRBV10-3 and TRBJ1-5; TRBD1 might be the D (5 bases). Germline CDR1 is ENHRY and CDR2 is SYGVKD. This CDR3 has 14 amino acids. V was trimmed by 10 bases and J by 2 bases, leaving 15 bases between them. The chain's CDR3 is CASRGPTRNQPQHF. Here the CDR3 DNA reads TGTGCCAGTCGGGGACCGACGCGCAATCAGCCCCAGCATTTT.

The rearrangement links TRBV6-5 to TRBJ2-1; either TRBD1 or TRBD2 may supply D (5 bases each). Trimming took 6 bases from V and 4 from J, leaving 16 bases between them. The CDR3 runs to 15 residues. Per the germline V gene, CDR1 is MNHEY and CDR2 is SVGAGI. CDR3 sequence: CASSSTGTLYNEQFF. CDR3 sequence (DNA): TGTGCCAGCAGCTCTACCGGGACCTTATACAATGAGCAGTTCTTC.

This clone has just one count. The chain has TRBV7-8 and TRBJ2-7, with D perhaps TRBD2 (6 bases). The V gene lost 7 bases and the J gene lost 2 bases, with 18 bases spanning the gap. CDR3 length equals 15 residues. Germline V CDR1 and CDR2: SGHVS, FQNEAQ. DNA of the CDR3: TGTGCCAGCACCCCCCAAGGCCGGGGGACCTACGAGCAGTACTTC. Encoded protein: CASTPQGRGTYEQYF.

This rearrangement joins TRBV29-1 to TRBJ2-1; D gene uncertain. V gave up 7 bases and J gave up 7 bases, with 8 bases separating them. The CDR3 sequence is 10 residues long. The germline V gene has CDR1 SQVTM and CDR2 ANQGSEA. As DNA, the CDR3 is TGCAGCGCTAAAACGAATGAGCAGTTCTTC. It yields the protein CSAKTNEQFF.

The rearrangement uses TRBV5-1 and TRBJ1-4; 9 bases match TRBD1. Germline lookup yields CDR1 SGHRS and CDR2 YFSETQ. J was trimmed by 2 bases and V by 4 bases; bases with no gene match: 9. The CDR3 extends over 17 amino acids. The CDR3 coding sequence is TGCGCCAGCAGCCGGACAGGGGAACGGCACACTAATGAAAAACTGTTTTTT. Protein sequence: CASSRTGERHTNEKLFF.

This clone appeared once. V is TRBV6-1 and J is TRBJ2-4, with a tentative D call TRBD2 (7 bases). V shed 8 bases and J shed 5 bases, with 16 bases lying between them. Germline CDR1 reads MNHNS; CDR2 reads SASEGT. CDR3 length: 14 residues. The CDR3 reads CASYEGGWENIQYF. In nucleotides, the CDR3 is TGTGCCAGCTATGAGGGGGGGTGGGAAAACATTCAGTACTTC.

V is TRBV19 and J is TRBJ2-5, with 7 bases that match TRBD2. CDR3 length: 15 residues. Germline CDR1 is LNHDA and CDR2 is SQIVND (reference sequence). The ends lost 4 bases at V and 1 base at J; junction bases unmatched: 6. CDR3 amino acids: CASSTLAERQETQYF. CDR3 DNA sequence: TGTGCCAGTAGTACTCTAGCGGAGCGCCAAGAGACCCAGTACTTC. The whole variable domain, remainder taken from reference TRBV19 and TRBJ2-5, is DGGITQSPKYLFRKEGQNVTLSCEQNLNHDAMYWYRQDPGQGLRLIYYSQIVNDFQKGDIAEGYSVSREKKESFPLTVTSAQKNPTAFYLCASSTLAERQETQYFGPGTRLLVL.

The V call is TRBV7-2, the J call TRBJ2-7; 8 bases are a match to TRBD1. The junction had 9 bases not matched to a gene; V was cut back by 4 bases and J by 7 bases. CDR1 and CDR2 from the germline V gene are SGHTA and FQGNSA. The CDR3 is 14 amino acids. The chain's CDR3 is CASSSDRAAREQYF. CDR3 in DNA: TGTGCCAGCAGCTCGGACAGGGCCGCTCGGGAGCAGTACTTC.

V is TRBV5-4 and J is TRBJ2-3, with a weak D call TRBD2 (6 bases). The CDR3 runs to 20 residues. The V end lost 0 bases, the J end lost 0 bases, and 23 bases lay between the germline ends. Germline V gene lookup returns CDR1 SGHNT and CDR2 YYREEE (reference sequence). The CDR3 protein is CASSLGHFSGSLPSTDTQYF. The DNA of the CDR3 is TGTGCCAGCAGCTTGGGGCACTTTAGCGGCTCCCTCCCCAGCACAGATACGCAGTATTTT.

The rearrangement links TRBV4-2 to TRBJ1-4; D gene uncertain. This CDR3 is built from 16 residues. Trimming pared 3 bases from V and 6 bases from J, leaving 17 bases between. The germline V gene has CDR1 LGHNA and CDR2 YNFKEQ. This CDR3 is CASSQSPRREDEKLFF. In DNA form, the CDR3 reads TGTGCCAGCAGCCAGTCTCCGAGGAGGGAGGATGAAAAACTGTTTTTT.

The V call is TRBV5-6, the J call TRBJ1-4; D gene uncertain. Between the trimmed V and J ends, which lost 0 bases and 5 bases, there was a span of 11 bases. The CDR3 extends over 15 amino acids. CDR1 is SGHDT and CDR2 is YYEEEE in the germline V gene. The CDR3 loop reads CASSLGPAGNEKLFF. DNA of the CDR3: TGTGCCAGCAGCTTGGGTCCGGCGGGGAATGAAAAACTGTTTTTT.

The rearrangement uses TRBV5-1 and TRBJ2-3; 7 nucleotides match TRBD2. The J segment lost 8 bases and the V segment lost 0 bases, leaving 9 bases of the junction unmatched. The CDR3 length is 15 residues. Germline V gene sequence: CDR1 SGHRS, CDR2 YFSETQ. The CDR3 protein is CASSLAGAGVGTQYF. The CDR3 nucleotides read TGCGCCAGCAGCTTGGCCGGCGCGGGAGTGGGTACGCAGTATTTT. Drawing the rest from reference TRBV5-1 and TRBJ2-3, the complete variable domain is KAGVTQTPRYLIKTRGQQVTLSCSPISGHRSVSWYQQTPGQGLQFLFEYFSETQRNKGNFPGRFSGRQFSNSRSEMNVSTLELGDSALYLCASSLAGAGVGTQYFGPGTRLTVL.

V is TRBV28 and J is TRBJ2-1; the match to TRBD2 covers 14 bases. Germline V gives CDR1 MDHEN, CDR2 SYDVKM. The CDR3 has 16 residues. V dropped 8 bases and J dropped 6; count of bases not matched to a gene: 9. The CDR3 DNA reads as TGTGCCAGCTCCGGAAAGGGACTAGCGGGAGCCAATGAGCAGTTCTTC. Translated, it gives CASSGKGLAGANEQFF.

The chain employs TRBV14 and TRBJ2-5; 9 nucleotides agree with TRBD1. The CDR3 totals 16 residues. The V and J ends lost 4 bases and 5 bases, in that order; junction bases with no gene match: 11. Germline V gene data show CDR1 as SGHDN and CDR2 as FVKESK. The CDR3 protein is CASSLNGGTGMETQYF. The CDR3 nucleotides read TGTGCCAGCAGCCTTAACGGAGGGACAGGGATGGAGACCCAGTACTTC. Drawing the rest from reference TRBV14 and TRBJ2-5, the complete variable domain is EAGVTQFPSHSVIEKGQTVTLRCDPISGHDNLYWYRRVMGKEIKFLLHFVKESKQDESGMPNNRFLAERTGGTYSTLKVQPAELEDSGVYFCASSLNGGTGMETQYFGPGTRLLVL.

The chain recombines TRBV28 with TRBJ1-5; TRBD1 matches 7 bases. The V gene end was trimmed by 5 bases and the J gene end by 2 bases; junction bases not matched to a gene: 3. The CDR3 contains 14 residues. Germline V gene lookup returns CDR1 MDHEN and CDR2 SYDVKM. The CDR3 loop reads CASSQGGGNQPQHF. CDR3 in DNA: TGTGCCAGCAGTCAGGGGGGGGGCAATCAGCCCCAGCATTTT. The variable domain in full, completed from reference TRBV28 and TRBJ1-5, reads DVKVTQSSRYLVKRTGEKVFLECVQDMDHENMFWYRQDPGLGLRLIYFSYDVKMKEKGDIPEGYSVSREKKERFSLILESASTNQTSMYLCASSQGGGNQPQHFGDGTRLSIL.

J is TRBJ2-1 and V is TRBV11-2; TRBD1 or TRBD2 may be the D gene (5 bases each). CDR1 SGHAT and CDR2 FQNNGV come from the germline V gene. The CDR3 covers 13 residues. V lost 5 bases to trimming and J lost 7 bases, with 12 bases between them. CDR3 nucleotide sequence: TGTGCCAGCAGCCGGGGCCTCCCTAATGAGCAGTTCTTC. This sequence encodes CASSRGLPNEQFF.

CDR3 DNA sequence: TGTGCCAGCAGCGCTCTCGGGACTAACAATGAGCAGTTCTTC. It yields the protein CASSALGTNNEQFF. The rearrangement joins TRBV14 to TRBJ2-1; 7 bases agree with TRBD2. Trimming took 5 bases from V and 5 from J; bases not matched to a gene: 6. The length of the CDR3 is 14 residues. The germline gives CDR1 SGHDN, CDR2 FVKESK.

This clone has only one observation. The chain has TRBV28 and TRBJ2-2; D not resolved. The CDR3 has 16 residues. Looked up from germline, CDR1 is MDHEN and CDR2 is SYDVKM. V was pared by 5 bases and J by 0 bases, with 13 bases between. CDR3 sequence reads: CASSLYPLANTGELFF. Written as DNA, the CDR3 is TGTGCCAGCAGTCTCTACCCACTCGCGAACACCGGGGAGCTGTTTTTT.

V is TRBV7-9 and J is TRBJ1-1; D perhaps matches TRBD1 (6 bases). The CDR3 is 14 residues long. Germline CDR1 reads SEHNR; CDR2 reads FQNEAQ (reference sequence). V lost 5 bases and J 4 bases, leaving 14 bases between the germline ends. The CDR3 coding sequence is TGTGCCAGCAGCCGGGGGGCGCAGGGCACTGAAGCTTTCTTT. It encodes CASSRGAQGTEAFF. The complete variable domain, with remaining parts taken from reference TRBV7-9 and TRBJ1-1, reads DTGVSQNPRHKITKRGQNVTFRCDPISEHNRLYWYRQTLGQGPEFLTYFQNEAQLEKSRLLSDRFSAERPKGSFSTLEIQRTEQGDSAMYLCASSRGAQGTEAFFGQGTRLTVV.

CDR3 loop: CASSFTSGMTTDTQYF. DNA for the CDR3: TGTGCCAGCAGTTTTACTAGCGGGATGACCACAGATACGCAGTATTTT. The chain is built from TRBV11-2 and TRBJ2-3; 10 nucleotides match TRBD2. The CDR3 spans 16 residues. Trimming removed 6 bases from V and 2 bases from J; junction bases left unmatched: 8. Germline CDR1 is SGHAT and CDR2 is FQNNGV.

V gene TRBV28 combines with J gene TRBJ1-1; D not certain. V lost 3 bases and J 6 bases, leaving 5 bases between the germline ends. The V gene's germline CDR1 is MDHEN and CDR2 SYDVKM. The CDR3 is 11 amino acids. In DNA form, the CDR3 reads TGTGCCAGCAGTTTCTTCGCTGAAGCTTTCTTT. It encodes CASSFFAEAFF.

The chain recombines TRBV18 with TRBJ2-2, with D uncertain. Germline V gene data show CDR1 as KGHSH and CDR2 as LQKENI. The CDR3 loop spans 15 amino acids. The V and J ends lost 2 bases and 1 base respectively, with 8 bases between them. The DNA of the CDR3 is TGTGCCAGCTCACCAAAGGCAATGAACACCGGGGAGCTGTTTTTT. This translates into CASSPKAMNTGELFF.

This chain joins TRBV28 and TRBJ2-2, with D possibly being TRBD1 (6 bases). Trimming cost V 6 bases and J 3 bases, with 11 bases left between them. This CDR3 region has 14 residues. Germline CDR1 and CDR2: MDHEN and SYDVKM. CDR3 sequence (DNA): TGTGCCAGCAGAAGGACAGTGTACACCGGGGAGCTGTTTTTT. Encoded protein: CASRRTVYTGELFF.